Listed below are T cell receptor beta chains from one sample, sequenced in a study of beta chain features in type 1 diabetes. Using immunoSEQ multiplex PCR, the repertoire was profiled, and TCRdb retains in-frame clones only, with some absent. This repertoire shows around 300,000 clones, 15% found once; its top ten account for 0.015%. Sequencing was done on a sample of naive CD4+ T cells from blood. The receptors here all came from a man aged 18-30 years with type 1 diabetes. Each CDR3 is given with its conserved first and last residue. The order of the fields is D gene, V gene, CDR3 length, J gene, clone size, CDR3 protein, CDR3 DNA. A D gene is named only where the DNA matches it firmly. Clone size appears in some rows only: once, few, many, or a class for an expanded clone.

d_call: NA
v_call: TRBV7-2
cdr3_length: 16
j_call: TRBJ2-6
clone_size: NA
cdr3_aa: CASSSVVLSGANVLTF
cdr3_nt: TGTGCCAGCAGCTCGGTGGTGCTCTCTGGGGCCAACGTCCTGACTTTC

d_call: TRBD2
v_call: TRBV2
cdr3_length: 15
j_call: TRBJ2-7
clone_size: NA
cdr3_aa: CASRGTSGSSYEQYF
cdr3_nt: TGTGCCAGCAGGGGGACTAGCGGGAGCTCCTACGAGCAGTACTTC

d_call: TRBD1
v_call: TRBV18
cdr3_length: 13
j_call: TRBJ2-5
clone_size: NA
cdr3_aa: CASSRGGSETQYF
cdr3_nt: TGTGCCAGCTCCCGAGGGGGCTCGGAGACCCAGTACTTC

d_call: TRBD2
v_call: TRBV7-2
cdr3_length: 17
j_call: TRBJ2-7
clone_size: few
cdr3_aa: CASSSPASGGPSYEQYF
cdr3_nt: TGTGCCAGCAGCTCCCCTGCTAGCGGAGGCCCCTCCTACGAGCAGTACTTC

d_call: TRBD1
v_call: TRBV7-9
cdr3_length: 16
j_call: TRBJ2-5
clone_size: few
cdr3_aa: CASSAQGAGTGETQYF
cdr3_nt: TGTGCCAGCAGCGCCCAGGGGGCAGGAACTGGGGAGACCCAGTACTTC

d_call: NA
v_call: TRBV5-1
cdr3_length: 12
j_call: TRBJ2-1
clone_size: few
cdr3_aa: CASRGPGNEQFF
cdr3_nt: TGCGCCAGCAGAGGGCCGGGGAATGAGCAGTTCTTC

d_call: TRBD2
v_call: TRBV11-3
cdr3_length: 17
j_call: TRBJ2-2
clone_size: NA
cdr3_aa: CASSSYGLAGGTGELFF
cdr3_nt: TGTGCCAGCAGCTCCTACGGACTCGCGGGAGGCACCGGGGAGCTGTTTTTT

d_call: TRBD1
v_call: TRBV5-1
cdr3_length: 14
j_call: TRBJ2-7
clone_size: NA
cdr3_aa: CASSRTGASYEQYF
cdr3_nt: TGCGCCAGCAGCCGGACAGGTGCCTCCTACGAGCAGTACTTC

d_call: NA
v_call: TRBV15
cdr3_length: 14
j_call: TRBJ2-1
clone_size: few
cdr3_aa: CASNAGQSYNEQFF
cdr3_nt: TGTGCCAGCAATGCTGGGCAGTCGTACAATGAGCAGTTCTTC

d_call: TRBD1
v_call: TRBV11-2
cdr3_length: 16
j_call: TRBJ2-3
clone_size: few
cdr3_aa: CASSLESGTGPYTQYF
cdr3_nt: TGTGCCAGCAGCCTAGAGTCCGGGACAGGACCCTATACGCAGTATTTT

d_call: NA
v_call: TRBV5-4
cdr3_length: 14
j_call: TRBJ2-5
clone_size: few
cdr3_aa: CASSFVNGQETQYF
cdr3_nt: TGTGCCAGCAGCTTTGTGAACGGGCAAGAGACCCAGTACTTC

d_call: TRBD1
v_call: TRBV9
cdr3_length: 14
j_call: TRBJ1-2
clone_size: few
cdr3_aa: CASSVEGTGNGYTF
cdr3_nt: TGTGCCAGCAGCGTAGAGGGGACAGGAAATGGCTACACCTTC

d_call: TRBD1
v_call: TRBV4-1
cdr3_length: 16
j_call: TRBJ2-7
clone_size: few
cdr3_aa: CASSQADWTGAYEQYF
cdr3_nt: TGCGCCAGCAGCCAAGCTGACTGGACAGGAGCCTACGAGCAGTACTTC

d_call: NA
v_call: TRBV2
cdr3_length: 13
j_call: TRBJ1-5
clone_size: NA
cdr3_aa: CASSGEGRQPQHF
cdr3_nt: TGTGCCAGTTCGGGGGAGGGCAGGCAGCCCCAGCATTTT

d_call: NA
v_call: TRBV15
cdr3_length: 17
j_call: TRBJ1-2
clone_size: few
cdr3_aa: CATSRDGVAGTNYGYTF
cdr3_nt: TGTGCCACCAGCAGAGATGGTGTAGCGGGAACGAACTATGGCTACACCTTC

d_call: NA
v_call: TRBV6-5
cdr3_length: 13
j_call: TRBJ1-4
clone_size: once
cdr3_aa: CASRWLWSEKLFF
cdr3_nt: TGTGCCAGCAGGTGGCTATGGAGTGAAAAACTGTTTTTT

d_call: TRBD1
v_call: TRBV5-1
cdr3_length: 15
j_call: TRBJ2-1
clone_size: NA
cdr3_aa: CASSLRGQGYNEQFF
cdr3_nt: TGCGCCAGCAGCTTGCGCGGACAGGGGTACAATGAGCAGTTCTTC

d_call: TRBD2
v_call: TRBV10-3
cdr3_length: 19
j_call: TRBJ2-7
clone_size: NA
cdr3_aa: CATGVRGLAGGQSSYEQYF
cdr3_nt: TGTGCCACCGGCGTGAGAGGACTAGCGGGAGGACAGAGCTCCTACGAGCAGTACTTC

d_call: TRBD2
v_call: TRBV28
cdr3_length: 14
j_call: TRBJ2-7
clone_size: NA
cdr3_aa: CASEGLAGSYEQYF
cdr3_nt: TGTGCCAGCGAGGGACTAGCGGGCTCCTACGAGCAGTACTTC

d_call: NA
v_call: TRBV29-1
cdr3_length: 13
j_call: TRBJ1-4
clone_size: NA
cdr3_aa: CSATGSAGEKLFF
cdr3_nt: TGCAGCGCAACAGGGAGCGCAGGCGAAAAACTGTTTTTT

d_call: NA
v_call: TRBV7-9
cdr3_length: 15
j_call: TRBJ2-3
clone_size: few
cdr3_aa: CASSPLAGVTDTQYF
cdr3_nt: TGTGCCAGCAGCCCCCTGGCAGGGGTCACAGATACGCAGTATTTT

d_call: NA
v_call: TRBV4-3
cdr3_length: 15
j_call: TRBJ2-1
clone_size: NA
cdr3_aa: CASSQERFEGGKQFF
cdr3_nt: TGCGCCAGCAGCCAAGAAAGGTTTGAGGGAGGAAAACAGTTCTTC

d_call: NA
v_call: TRBV2
cdr3_length: 16
j_call: TRBJ1-1
clone_size: NA
cdr3_aa: CAREPILGQMNTEAFF
cdr3_nt: TGTGCCAGGGAACCAATACTTGGACAGATGAACACTGAAGCTTTCTTT

d_call: NA
v_call: TRBV11-2
cdr3_length: 16
j_call: TRBJ1-2
clone_size: NA
cdr3_aa: CASSLGEGEANYGYTF
cdr3_nt: TGTGCCAGCAGCTTGGGTGAGGGCGAAGCTAACTATGGCTACACCTTC

d_call: TRBD1
v_call: TRBV11-2
cdr3_length: 14
j_call: TRBJ2-7
clone_size: NA
cdr3_aa: CASSSKTGPYEQYF
cdr3_nt: TGTGCCAGCAGCTCTAAGACAGGGCCCTACGAGCAGTACTTC

d_call: TRBD2
v_call: TRBV19
cdr3_length: 15
j_call: TRBJ2-7
clone_size: NA
cdr3_aa: CASSLRAGPNYEQYF
cdr3_nt: TGTGCCAGTAGTTTACGAGCGGGACCCAACTACGAGCAGTACTTC

d_call: NA
v_call: TRBV4-1
cdr3_length: 15
j_call: TRBJ2-5
clone_size: NA
cdr3_aa: CASSQVGAVGETQYF
cdr3_nt: TGCGCCAGCAGCCAAGTCGGAGCGGTGGGGGAGACCCAGTACTTC

d_call: TRBD1
v_call: TRBV2
cdr3_length: 15
j_call: TRBJ1-6
clone_size: few
cdr3_aa: CASLRQGPDNSPLHF
cdr3_nt: TGTGCCAGTCTCCGACAGGGTCCAGATAATTCACCCCTCCACTTT

d_call: NA
v_call: TRBV27
cdr3_length: 13
j_call: TRBJ2-6
clone_size: NA
cdr3_aa: CASSFTGANVLTF
cdr3_nt: TGTGCCAGCAGTTTTACTGGGGCCAACGTCCTGACTTTC

d_call: TRBD1
v_call: TRBV5-4
cdr3_length: 16
j_call: TRBJ1-2
clone_size: NA
cdr3_aa: CASSLAGTGTNYGYTF
cdr3_nt: TGTGCCAGCAGCTTGGCGGGGACAGGGACTAACTATGGCTACACCTTC

d_call: TRBD2
v_call: TRBV29-1
cdr3_length: 14
j_call: TRBJ2-1
clone_size: NA
cdr3_aa: CSVLLSGRSNEQFF
cdr3_nt: TGCAGCGTCCTACTTAGCGGGAGATCTAATGAGCAGTTCTTC

d_call: NA
v_call: TRBV7-9
cdr3_length: 13
j_call: TRBJ1-5
clone_size: NA
cdr3_aa: CASSSLPNQPQHF
cdr3_nt: TGTGCCAGCAGCTCTCTCCCCAATCAGCCCCAGCATTTT

d_call: NA
v_call: TRBV29-1
cdr3_length: 13
j_call: TRBJ2-1
clone_size: few
cdr3_aa: CSVVSGPYNEQFF
cdr3_nt: TGCAGCGTCGTCTCAGGGCCCTACAATGAGCAGTTCTTC

d_call: NA
v_call: TRBV19
cdr3_length: 15
j_call: TRBJ2-5
clone_size: few
cdr3_aa: CASSIIRGPSETQYF
cdr3_nt: TGTGCCAGTAGTATCATCAGGGGCCCTAGCGAGACCCAGTACTTC